This T cell receptor beta chain was recorded in a study of T cells after yellow fever vaccination. TCRdb re-called the 5' RACE reads through MiXCR, storing one row per CDR3 protein. The sample comprises some 200,000 distinct CDR3 sequences, more than 3% of which are singletons, and about 3% rests with the top ten. This clonotype was seen a few times. This receptor was obtained from a man between 18 and 35 years old who received the YFV17D yellow fever vaccine. The sample here was CD4+ T cells sorted from PBMCs, taken 10 days after the yellow fever booster vaccination.

CDR3 protein: CASSQLGQGLPEAFF. The CDR3 region has the DNA TGCGCCAGCAGTCAACTAGGACAGGGGTTGCCTGAAGCTTTCTTT. The V and J genes are TRBV23-1 and TRBJ1-1, with 9 bases that match TRBD1. TRBV23-1 is filed as an ORF, its function uncertain. The CDR3 length is 15 residues. Losses at the gene ends were 2 bases for V and 6 bases for J; bases not matched to a gene: 7.